This TCR beta chain originates from a study of blood T cells in healthy people across ages. In the study overall: Capture by template switching was about one barcoded beta molecule per two T cells.

This CDR3 is 14 amino acids long. Trimming left V 0 bases short and J 5 bases short, with 10 bases between. CDR1 is LNHNV and CDR2 is YYDKDF in the germline V gene (reference sequence). Aged roughly 6 to 100, donors were systemically healthy Caucasians from Russia. The authors extracted at least 6 micrograms of total RNA per sample. This clonotype was seen at least ten times. It was with a sample-barcoded 5' primer and a J-beta primer mix that a second PCR of roughly 7 to 12 cycles was run. Every individual sample yielded 2.5 million or more paired-end reads (each containing CDR3). One entry per CDR3 protein, called by TCRdb with MiXCR from the 5' RACE reads. The repertoire consists of hundreds of thousands of distinct CDR3 sequences, with approximately 30% occurring once and the leading ten covering approximately 14%.

The chain is built from TRBV15 and TRBJ1-2; the D is unclear. The sample comprised blood. The clonotype comes from a woman of 80 years or more in good health. CDR3: CATSREGRGYGYTF. CDR3 bases: TGTGCCACCAGCAGAGAAGGACGGGGTTATGGCTACACCTTC.